The 3 T cell receptor beta chains reported below all come from one sample, sequenced in a study of T cells in Graves' hyperthyroidism and ophthalmopathy. Researchers amplified the TCR beta CDR3 regions from RNA transcripts. The HTBI primer set served for first-round RT-PCR of the TCR CDR3. TCRdb used MiXCR to reprocess the multiplex PCR reads, holding one entry per CDR3 protein. The sample lists 300,000 to 450,000 distinct CDR3 sequences, 13% occurring once. The specimen was blood. The receptors were sampled from a young woman with Graves' hyperthyroidism.

Many counts were recorded for this clonotype. V gene TRBV28 combines with J gene TRBJ2-7; D remains ambiguous. Trimming removed 8 bases at V and 0 bases at J, with 11 bases between. This CDR3 is 13 amino acids long. Germline CDR1 reads MDHEN; CDR2 reads SYDVKM. The CDR3: CASGGRYSYEQYF. The CDR3 DNA is TGTGCCAGCGGTGGCAGGTACTCCTACGAGCAGTACTTC.

This clonotype turned up a few times. V is TRBV20-1 and J is TRBJ2-1; 10 bases agree with TRBD2. The CDR3 is made up of 14 amino acids. Germline assignment: CDR1 DFQATT and CDR2 SNEGSKA (reference sequence). V dropped 6 bases and J dropped 2; count of bases not matched to a gene: 4. CDR3 in DNA: TGCAGTGCGCGGACTAGCGGAGCCTACAATGAGCAGTTCTTC. Its protein is CSARTSGAYNEQFF.

This clonotype was seen ten or more times. CDR3 nucleotide sequence: TGTGCCAGCAGTGAAGGGCGGGGCCCTCTCTACGAGCAGTACTTC. This codes for CASSEGRGPLYEQYF. This chain joins TRBV2 and TRBJ2-7, with D possibly being TRBD2 (6 bases). CDR3 length equals 15 residues. The germline V gene encodes CDR1 SNHLY and CDR2 FYNNEI. The V gene lost 1 base and the J gene lost 3 bases, with 13 bases spanning the gap.